Listed below are T cell receptor beta chains from one sample, sequenced in a study of blood T cell repertoires in COVID-19. The data were produced by immunoSEQ multiplex PCR, yet TCRdb's version contains in-frame clones alone and is incomplete. The data contain 250,000 to 300,000 clones, about 88% of them singletons. Sequencing was performed on PBMCs or T cells enriched from blood (not recorded which). Every receptor here comes from a woman aged 60 to 75 in a cohort exposed to, infected with or recovered from COVID-19 (not recorded which). Both conserved end residues are part of each CDR3.

v_call,cdr3_aa
TRBV3-1/TRBV3-2,CASSHTANEKLFF
TRBV4-2,CASSRSTSGRVQETQYF
TRBV2,CASSERLGGEQYF
TRBV6-5,CASSLGGGIEKLFF
TRBV5-4,CASRPQGQTGTDTQYF
TRBV2,CASSESGGSGNTIYF
TRBV5-8,CASSRRRDQPQHF
TRBV9,CASSPTGLAGVTQYF
TRBV2,CASSGRDTQYF
TRBV3-1/TRBV3-2,CASSQGQGLSHTQYF
TRBV19,CASIPYSDTLRGTEAFF
TRBV6-5,CASSPNSGNTIYF
TRBV7-8,CASSSDRGLRNTIYF
TRBV7-9,CASSLGTGYQPQHF
TRBV6-6,CASSLVRDEKLFF
TRBV28,CASSVGTGISTDTQYF
TRBV3-1/TRBV3-2,CASSQDREQYF
TRBV24-1,CATSDSLGTRDNEQFF
TRBV3-1/TRBV3-2,CASSQGTGVLGGYTF
TRBV6-5,CASSYSSGSEQYF
TRBV24-1,CATSDPGRGYEQYF
TRBV7-9,CATGQGAPTEAFF
TRBV24-1,CATNVGGAGELFF
TRBV19,CASRYRAANTEAFF
TRBV7-9,CASSQGLGSSYNEQFF
TRBV4-1,CASTSGVTQYF
TRBV6-5,CASSYGTGFNTEAFF
TRBV19,CASTSMSSYNSPLHF
TRBV6-5,CASSSRWSEQYF
TRBV6-1,CASSENRGGQETQYF
TRBV7-9,CASSPVETAFYEQYF
TRBV2,CASSEGGLDGETQYF
TRBV9,CASSGGRAPSGNTIYF
TRBV27,CASSSQGARETQYF
TRBV10-3,CAISELGPVAGGSGANVLTF
TRBV28,CASCNPTGGADTQYF
TRBV19,CASRNQGDTEAFF